Below are 4 T cell receptor beta chains sequenced from a single sample in a study of human T cells and chemical hapten exposure. The starting material, unfractionated whole blood, was used for total RNA extraction. TCRdb ran MiXCR on the 5' RACE reads and lists one entry per CDR3 protein. This sample has about 140,000 distinct CDR3 sequences; roughly 4.1% occur once, and the top ten carry over 1.1%. Receptor source: a female donor in good health.

This clonotype was seen a handful of times. This chain uses TRBV6-1 with TRBJ2-2; D tentatively reads TRBD1 or TRBD2 (5 bases each). V dropped 1 base and J dropped 6 bases, with 9 bases sitting between them. Germline assignment: CDR1 MNHNS and CDR2 SASEGT. The CDR3 length is 14 residues. CDR3 bases: TGTGCCAGCAGTGAAGGAGGGGAAGCCGGGGAGCTGTTTTTT. Its translation is CASSEGGEAGELFF.

This clonotype was found many times. The chain links TRBV18 to TRBJ1-6, with D possibly TRBD1 on 5 matching bases. The ends were cut back, 6 bases at V and 7 bases at J, with 13 bases in the middle. CDR1 and CDR2 (germline): KGHSH, LQKENI. This CDR3 is 14 amino acids long. The CDR3 DNA is TGTGCCAGCTCCCTTGAGGCAGGGAATTCACCCCTCCACTTT. Amino acids: CASSLEAGNSPLHF. Variable domain in full (rest from reference TRBV18 and TRBJ1-6): NAGVMQNPRHLVRRRGQEARLRCSPMKGHSHVYWYRQLPEEGLKFMVYLQKENIIDESGMPKERFSAEFPKEGPSILRIQQVVRGDSAAYFCASSLEAGNSPLHFGNGTRLTVT.

This clonotype was found many times. This chain links TRBV28 with TRBJ2-3, with 10 bases fitting TRBD2. Germline V gives CDR1 MDHEN, CDR2 SYDVKM. V lost 2 bases and J lost 0; bases outside the gene matches: 5. This CDR3 comprises 17 residues. CDR3 bases: TGTGCCAGCAGTTTACTGCTAGCGGGGGTTAGCACAGATACGCAGTATTTT. Translating gives CASSLLLAGVSTDTQYF.

This chain joins TRBV3-1 and TRBJ1-5; unclear D gene. Germline V CDR1 and CDR2: LGHDT, YNNKEL (reference sequence). CDR3 length: 14 residues. With 1 base removed from V and 9 bases from J, the gap between germline ends came to 13 bases. The CDR3 nucleotides are TGTGCCAGCAGCCAAGGCATTCGTGGGTGGCCCCAGCATTTT. Its protein is CASSQGIRGWPQHF.